This TCR beta chain was recovered during a study of cytomegalovirus exposure and HLA in healthy donors. Per germline, CDR1 SGHDT and CDR2 YYEEEE. The CDR3 runs to 12 residues. Deletions cut 2 bases from V and 5 bases from J, with 5 bases between. It was with 60 Vbeta and 13 Jbeta primers that the PCR ran. This table comes from immunoSEQ multiplex PCR, and its TCRdb copy is limited to in-frame clones, with some not included. Of tens of thousands of clones in the sample, roughly 75% were seen once. The chain links TRBV5-6 to TRBJ1-5; a possible D gene is TRBD1 (5 bases). The source material was PBMCs. The clonotype originates from a man aged 40-50 years in good health and CMV-seronegative. Here the CDR3 reads CASSLGDQPQHF. Here the CDR3 DNA reads TGTGCCAGCAGCTTAGGGGATCAGCCCCAGCATTTT. Full variable domain (rest looked up from reference TRBV5-6 and TRBJ1-5): DAGVTQSPTHLIKTRGQQVTLRCSPKSGHDTVSWYQQALGQGPQFIFQYYEEEERQRGNFPDRFSGHQFPNYSSELNVNALLLGDSALYLCASSLGDQPQHFGDGTRLSIL.